This passage covers 31 T cell receptor beta chains from one sample sequenced in a study of cytomegalovirus exposure and HLA in healthy donors. PCR employed 60 Vbeta and 13 Jbeta primers. The repertoire was sequenced with immunoSEQ multiplex PCR; TCRdb's copy has only in-frame clones and lacks some. Of approximately 95,000 clones in the sample, nearly 80% were seen once. Material for sequencing was PBMCs. The receptors come from a woman in her forties in good health and CMV-seropositive.

This clone has just one count. The V call is TRBV19, the J call TRBJ2-5; 11 bases map to TRBD2. The J segment lost 3 bases and the V segment lost 5 bases, leaving 11 bases of the junction unmatched. The CDR3 is 17 amino acids. Germline CDR1 reads LNHDA; CDR2 reads SQIVND (reference sequence). In nucleotides, the CDR3 is TGTGCCAGTAGTTCCCTGACTAGCGGGATTTGGGAAGAGACCCAGTACTTC. The encoded protein is CASSSLTSGIWEETQYF.

The V call is TRBV6-1, the J call TRBJ1-2; D is perhaps TRBD1 (6 bases). The CDR3 contains 16 residues. Per germline, CDR1 MNHNS and CDR2 SASEGT. V dropped 4 bases and J dropped 3 bases, with 18 bases sitting between them. The CDR3 DNA is TGTGCCAGCAGTGCTCCCAACAGGGAGGGAGACTATGGCTACACCTTC. Its translation is CASSAPNREGDYGYTF.

The CDR3 region has the DNA TGTGCCAGCAGCGTAGCTCTACTAGCGGACTCCTACAATGAGCAGTTCTTC. Translation: CASSVALLADSYNEQFF. V is TRBV9 and J is TRBJ2-1, with 8 bases fitting TRBD2. The CDR3 covers 17 residues. Germline V gene lookup returns CDR1 SGDLS and CDR2 YYNGEE. Trimming took 0 bases from V and 0 from J; bases not matched to a gene: 5.

As for this clone: The junction departs from germline at one end; a sequencing error may be responsible. The V gene is TRBV7-9, the J gene TRBJ2-5, with D unresolved. CDR1 is SEHNR and CDR2 is FQNEAQ in the germline V gene (reference sequence). CDR3 length equals 12 residues. CDR3 loop: CSSSFGLKTQYF. The CDR3 bases are TGTTCCAGCAGCTTCGGGTTGAAGACCCAGTACTTC.

DNA of the CDR3: TGTGCCAGCAGTTTCCGGGGGAACACTGAAGCTTTCTTT. Translated, it gives CASSFRGNTEAFF. The chain is built from TRBV27 and TRBJ1-1; D unclear. V was shortened by 3 bases and J by 1 base, with 6 bases between the two germline ends. Germline-derived CDR1 and CDR2 are MNHEY and SMNVEV (reference sequence). The CDR3 runs 13 residues.

The J gene is TRBJ2-5, the V gene TRBV6-6, with 14 bases identical to TRBD2. The end of the DNA fits TRBJ2-7 better, so the J call may be wrong. Per germline, CDR1 MNHNY and CDR2 SVGAGI (reference sequence). The CDR3 consists of 14 residues. This chain's CDR3 is CASSYGLAGGEQYF. The CDR3 DNA is TGTGCCAGCAGTTACGGACTAGCGGGAGGCGAGCAGTACTTC.

This clone has just one count. This rearrangement joins TRBV7-2 to TRBJ1-2; TRBD1 matches at 7 bases. The CDR3 length is 13 residues. Germline lookup yields CDR1 SGHTA and CDR2 FQGNSA. Trimming at V came to 3 bases and at J to 8 bases, leaving 6 bases not matched to a gene. Here the CDR3 reads CASSFRGGDGYTF. The CDR3 nucleotides are TGTGCCAGCAGCTTTAGAGGGGGCGACGGCTACACCTTC.

The chain carries TRBV19 and TRBJ2-2; D possibly corresponds to TRBD1 (6 bases). Germline CDR1 and CDR2: LNHDA and SQIVND (reference sequence). V lost 6 bases to trimming and J lost 2 bases, with 13 bases between them. The CDR3 extends over 15 amino acids. Here the CDR3 reads CASSRETGNTGELFF. CDR3 DNA: TGTGCCAGTAGCCGCGAGACAGGCAACACCGGGGAGCTGTTTTTT.

V is TRBV27 and J is TRBJ1-1, with D possibly TRBD1 on 6 matching bases. V shed 3 bases and J shed 5 bases, with 13 bases lying between them. The CDR3 is 14 residues long. Germline V gene lookup returns CDR1 MNHEY and CDR2 SMNVEV (reference sequence). CDR3: CASSLTGRLTEAFF. The CDR3 DNA is TGTGCCAGCAGTTTGACAGGCAGGTTAACTGAAGCTTTCTTT.

The V call is TRBV7-8, the J call TRBJ2-3, with D maybe TRBD2 (6 bases). Germline V gene sequence: CDR1 SGHVS, CDR2 FQNEAQ. V shed 6 bases and J shed 5 bases, with 21 bases lying between them. The CDR3 totals 16 residues. The CDR3 protein is CASRRTRGLSVDTQYF. The CDR3 bases are TGTGCCAGCAGGAGAACACGGGGACTGTCTGTAGATACGCAGTATTTT.

This clone has a handful of counts. This chain joins TRBV6-1 and TRBJ1-1; 10 bases agree with TRBD1. V dropped 4 bases and J dropped 3; count of bases not matched to a gene: 11. Germline V lookup: CDR1 MNHNS, CDR2 SASEGT. This CDR3 comprises 17 residues. The CDR3 DNA reads as TGTGCCAGCAGTGTAGACAGGGGGCGACGGGGGGACACTGAAGCTTTCTTT. It translates to CASSVDRGRRGDTEAFF.

The rearrangement joins TRBV30 to TRBJ1-2, with 7 bases identical to TRBD1. Trimming removed 3 bases from V and 8 bases from J; junction bases left unmatched: 12. CDR1 and CDR2 from the germline V gene are GTSNPN and SVGIG (reference sequence). There are 14 residues in the CDR3. CDR3 DNA sequence: TGTGCCTGGAGCGAGGGGGCGGTATCCAGCGGCTACACCTTC. This translates into CAWSEGAVSSGYTF.

V usage is TRBV5-5 and J usage is TRBJ1-1; D is possibly TRBD1 (6 bases). Looked up from germline, CDR1 is SGHKS and CDR2 is YYEKEE (reference sequence). The CDR3 has 16 residues. V lost 1 base and J lost 0, with 13 bases in between. The CDR3 here is CASSLLGQHMNTEAFF. CDR3 coding DNA: TGTGCCAGCAGCTTGCTAGGACAGCACATGAACACTGAAGCTTTCTTT.

This rearrangement joins TRBV6-1 to TRBJ1-1; TRBD1 agrees at 7 bases. The length of the CDR3 is 14 residues. V was pared by 4 bases and J by 4 bases, with 6 bases of the junction left unmatched. The germline V gene has CDR1 MNHNS and CDR2 SASEGT. Here the CDR3 reads CASSGTGKGTEAFF. The CDR3 nucleotides are TGTGCCAGCAGTGGGACAGGTAAGGGCACTGAAGCTTTCTTT.

The chain recombines TRBV5-6 with TRBJ1-4; maybe TRBD1 (5 bases). Germline loops: CDR1 SGHDT, CDR2 YYEEEE. The length of the CDR3 is 19 residues. The germline V and J ends were trimmed by 0 bases and 0 bases, with 18 bases remaining between them. The DNA of the CDR3 is TGTGCCAGCAGCTTGGAGGGCCCGACAGCCTCTGCAACTAATGAAAAACTGTTTTTT. This sequence encodes CASSLEGPTASATNEKLFF.

The chain links TRBV5-1 to TRBJ2-6; TRBD1 matches at 11 bases. The germline V gene has CDR1 SGHRS and CDR2 YFSETQ. This CDR3 is 18 amino acids long. The J segment lost 2 bases and the V segment lost 4 bases, leaving 8 bases of the junction unmatched. CDR3 bases: TGCGCCAGCAGCACAGTCCCGGGACAGGGGGCTGGGGCCAACGTCCTGACTTTC. Amino acids: CASSTVPGQGAGANVLTF. Full variable domain (missing parts from reference TRBV5-1 and TRBJ2-6): KAGVTQTPRYLIKTRGQQVTLSCSPISGHRSVSWYQQTPGQGLQFLFEYFSETQRNKGNFPGRFSGRQFSNSRSEMNVSTLELGDSALYLCASSTVPGQGAGANVLTFGAGSRLTVL.

This clone was counted between two and nine times. V is TRBV29-1 and J is TRBJ2-1; 7 nucleotides align to TRBD1. V dropped 2 bases and J dropped 7; count of bases not matched to a gene: 14. The germline V gene encodes CDR1 SQVTM and CDR2 ANQGSEA. CDR3 length equals 16 residues. CDR3 region: CSVEPNHRTGFNEQFF. The CDR3 coding sequence is TGCAGCGTTGAACCCAATCACCGGACAGGCTTTAATGAGCAGTTCTTC.

The chain combines TRBV18 with TRBJ1-4; D is unresolved. V lost 9 bases and J 9 bases, leaving 17 bases between the germline ends. The CDR3 length is 13 residues. Germline loops: CDR1 KGHSH, CDR2 LQKENI. The CDR3 sequence: CASQTGVEKKLFF. The CDR3 nucleotides read TGTGCCAGTCAGACCGGGGTGGAGAAAAAACTGTTTTTT. Looking up the rest from reference TRBV18 and TRBJ1-4 gives the full variable domain: NAGVMQNPRHLVRRRGQEARLRCSPMKGHSHVYWYRQLPEEGLKFMVYLQKENIIDESGMPKERFSAEFPKEGPSILRIQQVVRGDSAAYFCASQTGVEKKLFFGSGTQLSVL.

The chain links TRBV5-4 to TRBJ2-1; 12 bases are a match to TRBD2. Germline lookup yields CDR1 SGHNT and CDR2 YYREEE (reference sequence). CDR3 length: 16 residues. V shed 3 bases and J 0 bases; nucleotides not matched to a gene: 1. The CDR3 DNA is TGTGCCAGCAGCTCGACTAGCGGGAGCTCCTACAATGAGCAGTTCTTC. Translated: CASSSTSGSSYNEQFF.

This chain joins TRBV5-1 and TRBJ2-7, with 7 bases matching TRBD2. Germline trimming cut 4 bases from V and 6 bases from J; bases unmatched to any gene: 10. Germline V lookup: CDR1 SGHRS, CDR2 YFSETQ. The CDR3 is 14 amino acids. The CDR3 DNA reads TGCGCCAGCAGCCCGCAGGGCGGGAGTTGCGAGCAGTACTTC. Its translation: CASSPQGGSCEQYF.

V usage is TRBV9 and J usage is TRBJ1-3; 9 bases line up with TRBD1. The junction had 5 bases not matched to a gene; V was cut back by 0 bases and J by 10 bases. Germline CDR1 and CDR2: SGDLS and YYNGEE. The CDR3 sequence is 14 residues long. The CDR3 here is CASSVGPGQGTIYF. CDR3 bases: TGTGCCAGCAGCGTAGGCCCGGGACAGGGAACCATATATTTT.

The rearrangement joins TRBV11-2 to TRBJ2-5; D perhaps matches TRBD2 (5 bases). V lost 5 bases and J lost 1, with 11 bases in between. The germline CDR1 and CDR2 sequences are SGHAT and FQNNGV. The CDR3 runs 14 residues. The CDR3 reads CASSLRGAQETQYF. The CDR3 DNA reads as TGTGCCAGCAGCCTCCGGGGAGCCCAAGAGACCCAGTACTTC.

The sample holds a few counts of this clone. The rearrangement links TRBV11-2 to TRBJ1-1, with TRBD1 identical over 7 bases. After removal of 0 bases from V and 4 bases from J, the junction contained 8 bases not matched to a gene. The CDR3 is 16 amino acids. CDR1 and CDR2 (germline): SGHAT, FQNNGV. The CDR3 DNA reads as TGTGCCAGCAGCTTAGATCTCGACAGGGCGAGCACTGAAGCTTTCTTT. Protein product: CASSLDLDRASTEAFF.

This clone occurred once. This chain joins TRBV7-9 and TRBJ2-3; tentatively, D is TRBD2 (5 bases). Germline values: CDR1 SEHNR, CDR2 FQNEAQ (reference sequence). Trimming took 3 bases from V and 5 from J, leaving 12 bases between them. The CDR3 covers 14 residues. The CDR3 sequence is CASSFGGWGDTQYF. The CDR3 nucleotides read TGTGCCAGCAGCTTTGGCGGGTGGGGAGATACGCAGTATTTT.

The V call is TRBV18, the J call TRBJ1-2; the D gene is possibly TRBD1 (6 bases). The CDR3 sequence is 14 residues long. Trimming stripped 3 bases from V and 4 bases from J, with 12 bases between. Looked up from germline, CDR1 is KGHSH and CDR2 is LQKENI. The CDR3 protein is CASSPSGEGYGYTF. CDR3 coding DNA: TGTGCCAGCTCACCCTCAGGGGAAGGCTATGGCTACACCTTC.

V gene TRBV15 combines with J gene TRBJ2-3; the D gene is possibly TRBD2 (5 bases). V was trimmed by 0 bases and J by 5 bases, leaving 12 bases between them. Germline V CDR1 and CDR2: LNHNV, YYDKDF (reference sequence). This CDR3 spans 15 amino acids. The CDR3 region is CATSREADVVDTQYF. In DNA, the CDR3 is TGTGCCACCAGCAGAGAAGCGGACGTGGTAGATACGCAGTATTTT.

This sequence joins TRBV7-9 and TRBJ2-5; TRBD2 matches 7 bases. The DNA end is a closer match to TRBJ2-7, so the J assignment may be wrong. The germline V gene has CDR1 SEHNR and CDR2 FQNEAQ (reference sequence). The length of the CDR3 is 15 residues. This CDR3 is CASSRGSSASYEQYF. The CDR3 DNA reads TGTGCCAGCAGCCGCGGGAGTAGTGCCTCCTACGAGCAGTACTTC.

The chain couples TRBV7-9 to TRBJ1-5; possibly TRBD1 for D (5 bases). The CDR3 length is 15 residues. Looked up from germline, CDR1 is SEHNR and CDR2 is FQNEAQ (reference sequence). Deletions cut 1 base from V and 4 bases from J, with 11 bases between. In DNA, the CDR3 is TGTGCCAGCAGCTTAGAGACAGTTACTAATCAGCCCCAGCATTTT. This translates into CASSLETVTNQPQHF.

The chain recombines TRBV7-3 with TRBJ2-2; 7 bases align to TRBD2. J lost 4 bases, V lost 1 base, and 6 bases had no gene match. Germline V gives CDR1 SGHTA, CDR2 FQGTGA. The CDR3 has 16 residues. The CDR3 spells CASSLSGSGGTGELFF. The CDR3 DNA follows: TGTGCCAGCAGCTTAAGCGGGAGCGGTGGCACCGGGGAGCTGTTTTTT.

This chain links TRBV6-6 with TRBJ2-7; 8 positions agree with TRBD2. Losses at the gene ends were 2 bases for V and 3 bases for J; bases not matched to a gene: 9. Germline V gene sequence: CDR1 MNHNY, CDR2 SVGAGI (reference sequence). This CDR3 is built from 16 residues. CDR3 bases: TGTGCCAGCAGTTACCCAACCACCGGGACTAGCTACGAGCAGTACTTC. Translating it yields CASSYPTTGTSYEQYF.

The V call is TRBV9, the J call TRBJ1-1; TRBD1 agrees at 10 bases. V was clipped by 4 bases and J by 5 bases; unmatched bases: 11. Germline V lookup: CDR1 SGDLS, CDR2 YYNGEE. This CDR3 has 16 amino acids. CDR3 residues: CASSPRGGTGETEAFF. The CDR3 coding sequence is TGTGCCAGCAGCCCGCGAGGCGGGACAGGGGAAACTGAAGCTTTCTTT.